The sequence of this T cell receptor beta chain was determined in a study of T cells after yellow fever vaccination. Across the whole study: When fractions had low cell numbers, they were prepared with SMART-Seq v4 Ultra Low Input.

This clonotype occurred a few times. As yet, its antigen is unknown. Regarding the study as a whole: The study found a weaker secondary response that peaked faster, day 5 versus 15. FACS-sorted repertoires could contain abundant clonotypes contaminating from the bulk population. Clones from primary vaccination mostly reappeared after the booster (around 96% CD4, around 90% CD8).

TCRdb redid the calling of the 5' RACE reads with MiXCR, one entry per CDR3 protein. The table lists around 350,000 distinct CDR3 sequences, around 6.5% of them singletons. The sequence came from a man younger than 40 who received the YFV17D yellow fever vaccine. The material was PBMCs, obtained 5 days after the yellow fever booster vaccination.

In DNA form, the CDR3 reads TGTGCCAGTAGTAAATTAGCGGGCTACTCCTACAATGAGCAGTTCTTC. This gives the protein CASSKLAGYSYNEQFF. This rearrangement joins TRBV19 to TRBJ2-1, with 7 positions matching TRBD2. CDR3 length: 16 amino acids. J gave up 0 bases and V 4 bases, and 6 bases lay outside the gene matches. The germline V gene has CDR1 LNHDA and CDR2 SQIVND (reference sequence).